This entry lists 17 T cell receptor beta chains sequenced from one sample in a study of post-analysis software for immune sequencing data. Overall study findings and caveats: Controls showed lower frequencies than patients for five TRBV segments, and TRBV5-6, TRBV5-1 and TRBV20-1 were among these.

For these receptors, no antigen is known. cDNA libraries of TCR beta carried unique molecular identifiers. TCRdb re-called the PCR reads through MiXCR, storing one row per CDR3 protein. The sample contains 350,000 to 500,000 distinct CDR3 sequences, 30% to 40% of which appear only once. Sequenced input: blood. The receptors were sampled from a girl aged 2 to 9 with multiple sclerosis.

The chain employs TRBV7-9 and TRBJ2-3, with 7 bases aligning to TRBD2. Germline V gene data show CDR1 as SEHNR and CDR2 as FQNEAQ (reference sequence). V lost 6 bases, J lost 6 bases, and 12 bases stayed unmatched. The CDR3 extends over 15 amino acids. The CDR3 here is CASSSKAGVGDTQYF. In DNA, the CDR3 is TGTGCCAGCAGTTCCAAGGCGGGAGTGGGGGATACGCAGTATTTT.

This clonotype was detected ten times or more. The chain links TRBV21-1 to TRBJ2-7. TRBV21-1 is designated a pseudogene. CDR3 size: 9 residues. The CDR3 region is CASVYEQYF. DNA for the CDR3: TGTGCCAGCGTTTACGAGCAGTACTTC.

This clonotype appeared a few times. The chain couples TRBV9 to TRBJ2-3, with TRBD1 matching 10 bases. The CDR3 runs 16 residues. Trimming took 5 bases from V and 4 from J; bases not matched to a gene: 10. CDR1 is SGDLS, CDR2 YYNGEE, per germline. The CDR3 bases are TGTGCCAGCAGTAATGCGGACAGGGGGTTTGCAGATACGCAGTATTTT. Its protein product is CASSNADRGFADTQYF.

This clonotype was seen only a few times. The rearrangement uses TRBV7-2 and TRBJ2-3; D gene uncertain. Germline-derived CDR1 and CDR2 are SGHTA and FQGNSA. Trimming removed 2 bases from V and 2 bases from J, with 17 bases in between. The length of the CDR3 is 17 residues. The CDR3 loop reads CASSLQGLLLPTDTQYF. CDR3 nucleotide sequence: TGTGCCAGCAGCTTACAAGGGCTCCTACTACCCACAGATACGCAGTATTTT.

This clonotype was counted between two and nine times. The chain uses TRBV10-3 and TRBJ2-7, with 7 bases identical to TRBD2. The V and J ends lost 4 bases and 1 base, in that order; junction bases with no gene match: 10. Germline values: CDR1 ENHRY, CDR2 SYGVKD. The CDR3 sequence is 16 residues long. CDR3 sequence reads: CAISGRERDPSYEQYF. CDR3 DNA sequence: TGTGCCATCAGTGGACGGGAGCGGGACCCTTCCTACGAGCAGTACTTC.

The chain carries TRBV7-2 and TRBJ1-2; TRBD1 matches 8 bases. The V gene's germline CDR1 is SGHTA and CDR2 FQGNSA. This CDR3 comprises 16 residues. J gave up 1 base and V 5 bases, and 9 bases lay outside the gene matches. The DNA for the CDR3 is TGTGCCAGCAGCCCTCGGACAGGGCTGAATAACTATGGCTACACCTTC. It yields the protein CASSPRTGLNNYGYTF.

This clonotype has a count of ten or more. The rearrangement uses TRBV29-1 and TRBJ1-2; D might be TRBD1 (5 bases). Trimming removed 7 bases at V and 4 bases at J, with 19 bases between. The germline V gene encodes CDR1 SQVTM and CDR2 ANQGSEA. The CDR3 covers 14 residues. The CDR3 nucleotides are TGCAGCGAAGGCCGGTTAGGGGATCCCTATGGCTACACCTTC. Protein: CSEGRLGDPYGYTF.

In its sample, this clonotype was seen a few times. This sequence joins TRBV12-3 or TRBV12-4 and TRBJ2-5; 7 bases are a match to TRBD2. With 3 bases clipped from V and 5 bases from J, the junction kept 9 bases outside the gene matches. The CDR3 covers 15 residues. The DNA of the CDR3 is TGTGCCAGCAGTTTTTCTTCGGTGGGGGGGGAGACCCAGTACTTC. Amino acid sequence: CASSFSSVGGETQYF.

This clonotype was seen a few times. This chain uses TRBV20-1 with TRBJ1-2; D gene unclear. V was pared by 6 bases and J by 4 bases, with 9 bases between. Germline V gives CDR1 DFQATT, CDR2 SNEGSKA (reference sequence). The CDR3 contains 11 residues. CDR3: CSAPSIYGYTF. As DNA, the CDR3 is TGCAGTGCCCCTTCTATCTATGGCTACACCTTC.

The J gene is TRBJ2-1, the V gene TRBV6-2 or TRBV6-3, with TRBD2 as a possible D gene (6 bases). The CDR3 spans 16 residues. V was trimmed by 2 bases and J by 7 bases, leaving 18 bases between them. Germline assignment: CDR1 MNHEY and CDR2 SVGEGT. In DNA, the CDR3 is TGTGCCAGCAGTTACGGTAGCTCTTCGGCGGGGAATGAGCAGTTCTTC. It translates to CASSYGSSSAGNEQFF.

The sample holds one count of this clonotype. V and J are TRBV27 and TRBJ2-3, with TRBD2 identical over 7 bases. V shed 5 bases and J 1 base; nucleotides not matched to a gene: 6. The CDR3 is 15 residues long. CDR1 and CDR2 (germline): MNHEY, SMNVEV (reference sequence). This CDR3 reads CASSIGAGGTDTQYF. In DNA, the CDR3 is TGTGCCAGCAGTATAGGGGCGGGGGGCACAGATACGCAGTATTTT.

This clonotype was seen just once. The chain links TRBV3-1 to TRBJ1-2; D gene unclear. Germline CDR1 reads LGHDT; CDR2 reads YNNKEL (reference sequence). This CDR3 region has 13 residues. V was cut by 1 base and J by 4 bases, with 7 bases left in between. The CDR3 nucleotides are TGTGCCAGCAGCCAAGTCCCGGGCTATGGCTACACCTTC. Protein product: CASSQVPGYGYTF.

The chain combines TRBV10-3 with TRBJ2-1; 13 bases match TRBD2. V was clipped by 3 bases and J by 0 bases; unmatched bases: 11. Looked up from germline, CDR1 is ENHRY and CDR2 is SYGVKD. There are 20 residues in the CDR3. The CDR3 DNA is TGTGCCATCAGTGATCTACTAGCGGGAGGGACCCTGGGCTCCTACAATGAGCAGTTCTTC. It is translated as CAISDLLAGGTLGSYNEQFF.

The chain is built from TRBV18 and TRBJ1-4; the D gene is possibly TRBD1 (6 bases). V dropped 1 base and J dropped 0 bases, with 9 bases sitting between them. CDR3 length: 16 amino acids. Per germline, CDR1 KGHSH and CDR2 LQKENI. The CDR3 DNA sequence: TGTGCCAGCTCACCACGGGGGCCGGCAACTAATGAAAAACTGTTTTTT. Translation gives CASSPRGPATNEKLFF.

The chain has TRBV10-3 and TRBJ2-1; maybe TRBD2 (6 bases). CDR3 length: 16 amino acids. Germline loops: CDR1 ENHRY, CDR2 SYGVKD. The V and J ends lost 3 bases and 0 bases respectively, with 12 bases between them. CDR3 in amino acids: CAISDISGRSYNEQFF. In DNA form, the CDR3 reads TGTGCCATCAGTGACATAAGCGGGCGCTCCTACAATGAGCAGTTCTTC.

CDR3 DNA: TGCAGCGTTGAAGCCGCAGGGCGTGAAAAACTGTTTTTT. The encoded protein is CSVEAAGREKLFF. The V and J genes are TRBV29-1 and TRBJ1-4; the D gene is possibly TRBD1 (5 bases). This CDR3 spans 13 amino acids. The germline CDR1 and CDR2 sequences are SQVTM and ANQGSEA. The V and J ends lost 1 base and 7 bases respectively, with 10 bases between them.

The rearrangement links TRBV7-3 to TRBJ2-1; tentative D call: TRBD2 (6 bases). Germline CDR1 SGHTA, CDR2 FQGTGA. The V end was cut by 4 bases, the J end by 8 bases, with 15 bases between. This CDR3 contains 14 residues. The CDR3 nucleotides read TGTGCCAGCAGCTCCCGACTCTCTAGCGATGAGCAGTTCTTC. This translates into CASSSRLSSDEQFF.